Following are 12 T cell receptor beta chains from one sample sequenced in a study of tumor-infiltrating lymphocytes in glioblastoma multiforme. Multiple V-beta primers and a C-beta primer amplified TCRB from RNA. MiXCR, applied by TCRdb to the multiplex PCR reads, yields one record per CDR3 protein. The data contain approximately 16,000 distinct CDR3 sequences, more than 65% of them seen just once; the ten biggest clones take up around 48%. The sample comprised brain tumor tissue. The receptors stem from a male donor with glioblastoma.

This clonotype has just a few counts. The V call is TRBV11-2, the J call TRBJ2-5; D ambiguous. The CDR3 sequence is 14 residues long. The germline V gene encodes CDR1 SGHAT and CDR2 FQNNGV. V lost 4 bases, J lost 1 base, and 10 bases lay in between. CDR3 loop: CASSSWALQETQYF. CDR3 nucleotides: TGTGCCAGCAGCTCCTGGGCCCTCCAAGAGACCCAGTACTTC.

Comment on this clonotype: No conserved phenylalanine or tryptophan ends this CDR3, so it is likely a read error. The chain recombines TRBV20-1 with TRBJ1-2; tentatively, D is TRBD1 (5 bases). The CDR3 has 13 residues. The V end lost 6 bases, the J end lost 8 bases, and 19 bases lay between the germline ends. Germline V gives CDR1 DFQATT, CDR2 SNEGSKA (reference sequence). The CDR3 region has the DNA TGCAGTGCCCCGGAGAGGGGAGGCTACGGCTACACCCTC. This translates into CSAPERGGYGYTL.

The chain employs TRBV6-6 and TRBJ1-1; a weak D match, TRBD1 (5 bases). The CDR3 is made up of 14 amino acids. Germline lookup yields CDR1 MNHNY and CDR2 SVGAGI (reference sequence). Trimming stripped 4 bases from V and 4 bases from J, with 13 bases between. CDR3 amino acids: CASSSLEGFTEAFF. CDR3 in DNA: TGTGCCAGCAGTTCGCTTGAGGGGTTCACTGAAGCTTTCTTT.

DNA of the CDR3: TGTGCCAGCAGCTTAGTTGAGGGGCTAATCTACGAGCAGTACTTC. This codes for CASSLVEGLIYEQYF. V usage is TRBV11-2 and J usage is TRBJ2-7, with D perhaps TRBD1 or TRBD2 (5 bases each). Trimming removed 1 base at V and 3 bases at J, with 13 bases between. Germline-derived CDR1 and CDR2 are SGHAT and FQNNGV. This CDR3 has 15 residues.

In the case of this clonotype: A much larger clone is a single base away; this may be a read error. The chain links TRBV4-1 to TRBJ2-1; no firm D call. From germline, CDR1 is MGHRA and CDR2 YSYEKL. This CDR3 has 13 amino acids. CDR3 sequence: CASSQDYLNDQFF. Here the CDR3 DNA reads TGCGCCAGCAGCCAAGACTACCTCAATGATCAGTTCTTC.

A remark on this clonotype: This may be a read error: a much more frequent sequence differs by one nucleotide. The gene calls are TRBV12-3 or TRBV12-4 and TRBJ2-3, with D unclear. The CDR3 consists of 13 residues. Trimming stripped 3 bases from V and 6 bases from J, with 10 bases between. The CDR3 region is CASSLGIRDTQYF. The DNA for the CDR3 is TGTGCCAGCAGTTTGGGGATCCGGGATACGCAGTATTTT.

With regard to this clonotype: Being one base from a much bigger clone, this may be a read error. The chain has TRBV18 and TRBJ1-2; D is undetermined. Germline CDR1 KGHSH, CDR2 LQKENI. CDR3 length equals 14 residues. V was pared by 2 bases and J by 2 bases, with 9 bases between. Written as DNA, the CDR3 is TGTGCCAGCTCACCAATATGGACCAACTATGGCTACACCTTC. It encodes CASSPIWTNYGYTF. Using reference TRBV18 and TRBJ1-2 for the parts outside the CDR3, the full variable domain is NAGVMQNPRHLVRRRGQEARLRCSPMKGHSHVYWYRQLPEEGLKFMVYLQKENIIDESGMPKERFSAEFPKEGPSILRIQQVVRGDSAAYFCASSPIWTNYGYTFGSGTRLTVV.

The chain uses TRBV30 and TRBJ2-2, with 9 positions matching TRBD1. V shed 4 bases and J 5 bases; nucleotides not matched to a gene: 8. Germline lookup yields CDR1 GTSNPN and CDR2 SVGIG (reference sequence). The CDR3 has 15 residues. CDR3 nucleotides: TGTGCCTGGACCACAGGGGGCCTGGGAACCGGGGAGCTGTTTTTT. This translates into CAWTTGGLGTGELFF.

This clonotype was seen a few times. The chain links TRBV6-1 to TRBJ2-7, with 10 bases fitting TRBD1. The CDR3 totals 14 residues. The germline gives CDR1 MNHNS, CDR2 SASEGT. The J segment lost 3 bases and the V segment lost 7 bases, leaving 6 bases of the junction unmatched. CDR3 residues: CASNPRTGGYEQYF. DNA of the CDR3: TGTGCCAGCAACCCTAGGACAGGGGGCTACGAGCAGTACTTC.

The chain couples TRBV12-3 or TRBV12-4 to TRBJ2-3; D is unresolved. Deletions cut 6 bases from V and 5 bases from J, with 6 bases between. CDR3 size: 11 residues. CDR3 nucleotide sequence: TGTGCCAGCAGATGGGGAGATACGCAGTATTTT. It specifies CASRWGDTQYF.

A word on this clonotype: A read error may account for a junction end that differs from germline. V gene TRBV7-9 combines with J gene TRBJ1-6; possible D gene TRBD1, 5 bases. Germline assignment: CDR1 SEHNR and CDR2 FQNEAQ (reference sequence). The CDR3 contains 14 residues. The CDR3 nucleotides are TGTGCCGGCAGCTTAAGGGGCAGTTATCCACCCCTCCACTTT. Translation gives CAGSLRGSYPPLHF.

The rearrangement uses TRBV6-5 and TRBJ2-2; maybe TRBD1 (5 bases). Germline CDR1 MNHEY, CDR2 SVGAGI. V was clipped by 6 bases and J by 3 bases, with 14 bases between them. This CDR3 is built from 15 residues. The CDR3 loop is CASSPMGPDTGELFF. The CDR3 nucleotides read TGTGCCAGCAGCCCGATGGGGCCCGACACCGGGGAGCTGTTTTTT.